The source of this TCR beta chain is a study of blood T cell repertoires in COVID-19. The method was immunoSEQ multiplex PCR; TCRdb's version includes in-frame clones alone and lacks a portion of them. The top ten hold under 3.5% of the sample, which has roughly 190,000 clones, around 88% seen once. CDR1 and CDR2 (germline): MNHEY, SMNVEV (reference sequence). Trimming took 0 bases from V and 7 from J, leaving 18 bases between them. The CDR3 consists of 16 residues. Input material: peripheral blood. The chain recombines TRBV27 with TRBJ1-2, with D possibly TRBD1 on 6 matching bases. This clonotype was obtained from a man aged 50 or older with active or convalescent COVID-19. CDR3 protein: CASSLSGAGDLLGYTF. The CDR3 region has the DNA TGTGCCAGCAGTTTATCAGGGGCAGGGGATTTGCTTGGCTACACCTTC.